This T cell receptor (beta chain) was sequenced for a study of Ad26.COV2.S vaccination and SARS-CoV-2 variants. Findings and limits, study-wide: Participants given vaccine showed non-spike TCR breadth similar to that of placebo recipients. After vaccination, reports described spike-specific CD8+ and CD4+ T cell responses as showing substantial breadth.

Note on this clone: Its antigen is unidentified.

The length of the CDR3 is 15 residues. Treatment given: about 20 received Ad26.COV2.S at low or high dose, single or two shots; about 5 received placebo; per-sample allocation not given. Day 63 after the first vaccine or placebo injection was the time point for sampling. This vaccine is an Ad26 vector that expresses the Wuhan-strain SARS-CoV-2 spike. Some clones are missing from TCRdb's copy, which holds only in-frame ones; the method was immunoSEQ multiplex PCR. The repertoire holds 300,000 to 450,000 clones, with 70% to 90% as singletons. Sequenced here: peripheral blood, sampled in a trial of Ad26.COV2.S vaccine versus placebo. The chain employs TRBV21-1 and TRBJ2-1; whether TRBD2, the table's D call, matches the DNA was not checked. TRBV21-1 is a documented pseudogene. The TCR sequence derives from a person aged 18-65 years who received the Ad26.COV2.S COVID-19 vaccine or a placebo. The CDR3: CASSKERVSYNEQFF. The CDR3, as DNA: TGTGCCAGCAGCAAAGAGAGGGTATCCTACAATGAGCAGTTCTTC.